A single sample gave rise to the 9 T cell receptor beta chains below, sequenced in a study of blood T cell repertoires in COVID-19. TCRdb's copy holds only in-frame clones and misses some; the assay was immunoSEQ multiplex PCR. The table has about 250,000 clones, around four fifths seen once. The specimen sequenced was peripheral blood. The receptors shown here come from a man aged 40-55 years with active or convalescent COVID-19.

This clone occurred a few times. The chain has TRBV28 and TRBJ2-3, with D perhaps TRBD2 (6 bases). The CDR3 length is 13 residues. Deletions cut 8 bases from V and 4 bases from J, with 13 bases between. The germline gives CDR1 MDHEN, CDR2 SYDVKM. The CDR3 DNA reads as TGTGCCAGCCTCGGGCGGGATTCAGATACGCAGTATTTT. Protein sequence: CASLGRDSDTQYF.

The CDR3 region is CASSERGAWGYTF. DNA for the CDR3: TGTGCCAGCAGTGAACGGGGGGCTTGGGGCTACACCTTC. This chain uses TRBV25-1 with TRBJ1-2, with D maybe TRBD1 (6 bases). CDR3 size: 13 residues. Trimming took 2 bases from V and 8 from J, leaving 12 bases between them. The V gene's germline CDR1 is MGHDK and CDR2 SYGVNS.

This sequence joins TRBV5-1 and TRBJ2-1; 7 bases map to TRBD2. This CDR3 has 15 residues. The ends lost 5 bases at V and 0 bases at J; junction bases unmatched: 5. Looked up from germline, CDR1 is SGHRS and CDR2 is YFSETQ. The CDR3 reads CASRVSGDSYNEQFF. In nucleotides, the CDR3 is TGCGCCAGCAGGGTAAGCGGGGACTCCTACAATGAGCAGTTCTTC.

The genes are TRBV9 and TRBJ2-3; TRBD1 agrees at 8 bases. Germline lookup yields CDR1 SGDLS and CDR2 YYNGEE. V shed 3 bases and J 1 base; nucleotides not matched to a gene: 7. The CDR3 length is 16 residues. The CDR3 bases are TGTGCCAGCAGCGCGACAGGGGAGTGGGGCACAGATACGCAGTATTTT. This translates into CASSATGEWGTDTQYF.

The CDR3 loop is CASSLKGQWTGELFF. The CDR3 nucleotides are TGTGCCAGCAGTTTGAAGGGACAGTGGACCGGGGAGCTGTTTTTT. The V call is TRBV5-6, the J call TRBJ2-2; 7 nucleotides line up with TRBD1. Trimming at V came to 5 bases and at J to 5 bases, leaving 9 bases not matched to a gene. CDR3 length: 15 amino acids. Germline CDR1 reads SGHDT; CDR2 reads YYEEEE.

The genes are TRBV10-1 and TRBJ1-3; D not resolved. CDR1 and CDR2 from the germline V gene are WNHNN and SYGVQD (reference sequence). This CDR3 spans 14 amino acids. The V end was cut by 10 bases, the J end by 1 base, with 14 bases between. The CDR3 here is CATSSAGSGNTIYF. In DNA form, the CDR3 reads TGCGCCACCTCAAGCGCCGGGTCTGGAAACACCATATATTTT.

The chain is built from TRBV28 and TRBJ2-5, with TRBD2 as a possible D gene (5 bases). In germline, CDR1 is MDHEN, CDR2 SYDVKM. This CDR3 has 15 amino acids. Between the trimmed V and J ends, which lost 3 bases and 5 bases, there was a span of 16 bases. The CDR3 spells CASSFTGSGWETQYF. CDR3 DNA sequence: TGTGCCAGCAGTTTCACGGGGTCGGGTTGGGAGACCCAGTACTTC.

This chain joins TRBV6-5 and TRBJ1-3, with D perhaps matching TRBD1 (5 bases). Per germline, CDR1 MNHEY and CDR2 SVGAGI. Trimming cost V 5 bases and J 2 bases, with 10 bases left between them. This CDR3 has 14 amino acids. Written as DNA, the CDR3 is TGTGCCAGCAGTCGGGGGGGAGCTGGAAACACCATATATTTT. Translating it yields CASSRGGAGNTIYF.

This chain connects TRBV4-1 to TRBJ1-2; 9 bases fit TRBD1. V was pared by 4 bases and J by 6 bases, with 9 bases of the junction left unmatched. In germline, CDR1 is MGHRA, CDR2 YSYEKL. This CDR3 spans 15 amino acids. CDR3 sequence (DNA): TGCGCCAGCAGCCCCGCCGGGACAGGGAGCCATGGCTACACCTTC. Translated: CASSPAGTGSHGYTF.